The rows below give T cell receptor beta chains drawn from one sample of a study of brain T cells in children with intractable seizures. Data came from immunoSEQ multiplex PCR; TCRdb stores just in-frame clones and leaves some out. The table shows 340,000 or so clones, with roughly 92% occurring only once. Sequenced material: peripheral blood, taken approximately 5 months after surgery. These receptors originate from a boy under two years old with tuberous sclerosis and intractable seizures. CDR3s include the opening cysteine and the closing phenylalanine or tryptophan. The D gene is left open where the match is weak. Not all rows give a size; the values are once, few, many and, for expanded clones, a class.

len: 11; j_gene: TRBJ2-5; v_gene: TRBV20-1; abundance: NA; d_gene: TRBD2; CDR3nt: TGCAGTGGACTAGCGGGGGAGACCCAGTACTTC; CDR3aa: CSGLAGETQYF
len: 15; j_gene: TRBJ1-4; v_gene: TRBV24-1; abundance: NA; d_gene: TRBD1; CDR3nt: TGTGCCACCAGTGATGCAGGGGGCAGAGATGAAAAACTGTTTTTT; CDR3aa: CATSDAGGRDEKLFF
len: 15; j_gene: TRBJ1-1; v_gene: TRBV21-1; abundance: NA; d_gene: NA; CDR3nt: TGTGCCAGCAGCAAAGGGGAGATTATGAACACTGAAGCTTTCTTT; CDR3aa: CASSKGEIMNTEAFF
len: 14; j_gene: TRBJ1-6; v_gene: TRBV9; abundance: NA; d_gene: NA; CDR3nt: TGTGCCAGCAGCGTCGGTTCGTCAAATTCACCCCTCCACTTT; CDR3aa: CASSVGSSNSPLHF
len: 15; j_gene: TRBJ2-7; v_gene: TRBV5-1; abundance: NA; d_gene: NA; CDR3nt: TGCGCCAGCAGCTTGGCCGAGGGGGAGGCCTACGAGCAGTACTTC; CDR3aa: CASSLAEGEAYEQYF
len: 13; j_gene: TRBJ1-1; v_gene: TRBV12-3/TRBV12-4; abundance: NA; d_gene: TRBD1; CDR3nt: TGTGCCAGCAGCGAACAGGGGGGCACTGAAGCTTTCTTT; CDR3aa: CASSEQGGTEAFF
len: 13; j_gene: TRBJ2-1; v_gene: TRBV6-5; abundance: NA; d_gene: NA; CDR3nt: TGTGCCAGCAGTTACTCACAGGGAGGGTTGCAGTTCTTC; CDR3aa: CASSYSQGGLQFF
len: 11; j_gene: TRBJ2-7; v_gene: TRBV24-1; abundance: NA; d_gene: NA; CDR3nt: TGTGCCACCGCGGCGGCCGGCGAGCAGTACTTC; CDR3aa: CATAAAGEQYF
len: 16; j_gene: TRBJ2-5; v_gene: TRBV4-1; abundance: NA; d_gene: TRBD2; CDR3nt: TGCGCCAGCAGCCAAGAGGGGAGCGGGGTGCAAGAGACCCAGTACTTC; CDR3aa: CASSQEGSGVQETQYF
len: 15; j_gene: TRBJ1-2; v_gene: TRBV19; abundance: NA; d_gene: NA; CDR3nt: TGTGCCAGTAGTGCACAGGTAAACAGAGATAATGGCTACACCTTC; CDR3aa: CASSAQVNRDNGYTF
len: 13; j_gene: TRBJ2-3; v_gene: TRBV27; abundance: NA; d_gene: NA; CDR3nt: TGTGCCAGCAGTTTATTCGGCACAGATACGCAGTATTTT; CDR3aa: CASSLFGTDTQYF
len: 14; j_gene: TRBJ2-2; v_gene: TRBV20-1; abundance: NA; d_gene: NA; CDR3nt: TGCAGTGCTAGTAGGCCCACGGGCACCGGGGAGCTGTTTTTT; CDR3aa: CSASRPTGTGELFF
len: 15; j_gene: TRBJ1-2; v_gene: TRBV2; abundance: NA; d_gene: TRBD1; CDR3nt: TGTGCCAGCAATAAGGACAGGGGGCTATTTTATGGCTACACCTTC; CDR3aa: CASNKDRGLFYGYTF
len: 13; j_gene: TRBJ2-7; v_gene: TRBV10-3; abundance: NA; d_gene: NA; CDR3nt: TGTGCCATCCGAAGGCTGAGCTCCTACGAGCAGTACTTC; CDR3aa: CAIRRLSSYEQYF
len: 12; j_gene: TRBJ2-1; v_gene: TRBV28; abundance: NA; d_gene: NA; CDR3nt: TGTGCCAGCAGCTATGACTACAATGAGCAGTTCTTC; CDR3aa: CASSYDYNEQFF
len: 16; j_gene: TRBJ2-7; v_gene: TRBV10-1; abundance: NA; d_gene: NA; CDR3nt: TGCGCCATTTCTAGGGCGACCGGGCCCTTGGGTTCCGAGCAGTACTTC; CDR3aa: CAISRATGPLGSEQYF
len: 17; j_gene: TRBJ1-6; v_gene: TRBV27; abundance: once; d_gene: NA; CDR3nt: TGTGCCAGCAGTTTATCGAGCGACAGGCTCTATAATTCACCCCTCCACTTT; CDR3aa: CASSLSSDRLYNSPLHF
len: 15; j_gene: TRBJ2-2; v_gene: TRBV24-1; abundance: NA; d_gene: TRBD2; CDR3nt: TGTGCCACCGGAGACAGACTAGCAGGTACCGGGGAGCTGTTTTTT; CDR3aa: CATGDRLAGTGELFF
len: 13; j_gene: TRBJ1-1; v_gene: TRBV5-4; abundance: NA; d_gene: NA; CDR3nt: TGTGCCAGCAGCTTGGGGGGGGCCACTGAAGCTTTCTTT; CDR3aa: CASSLGGATEAFF
len: 16; j_gene: TRBJ2-1; v_gene: TRBV4-1; abundance: NA; d_gene: TRBD2; CDR3nt: TGCGCCAGCAGCCCTCCAGCAGCGGGAGTTTACAATGAGCAGTTCTTC; CDR3aa: CASSPPAAGVYNEQFF
len: 15; j_gene: TRBJ2-3; v_gene: TRBV3-1/TRBV3-2; abundance: NA; d_gene: NA; CDR3nt: TGTGCCAGCAGCCAAGGGACTATGGGAACAGATACGCAGTATTTT; CDR3aa: CASSQGTMGTDTQYF
len: 14; j_gene: TRBJ2-7; v_gene: TRBV27; abundance: NA; d_gene: TRBD1; CDR3nt: TGTGCCAGCAGTACCGGGACAGGGGGCTACGAGCAGTACTTC; CDR3aa: CASSTGTGGYEQYF
len: 16; j_gene: TRBJ1-2; v_gene: TRBV11-2; abundance: once; d_gene: NA; CDR3nt: TGTGCCAGCAGCAATAGGCAGTTTGTGTTTTACTATGGCTACACTTTC; CDR3aa: CASSNRQFVFYYGYTF
len: 16; j_gene: TRBJ2-3; v_gene: TRBV5-1; abundance: NA; d_gene: NA; CDR3nt: TGCGCCAGCACGCTAGACGGGGGGCCAGGGTCAGATACGCAGTATTTT; CDR3aa: CASTLDGGPGSDTQYF
len: 16; j_gene: TRBJ2-2; v_gene: TRBV25-1; abundance: NA; d_gene: TRBD1; CDR3nt: TGTGCCAGCAGAACGGGACAGGGGTATGGCACCGGGGAGCTGTTTTTT; CDR3aa: CASRTGQGYGTGELFF
len: 13; j_gene: TRBJ2-7; v_gene: TRBV9; abundance: NA; d_gene: NA; CDR3nt: TGTGCCAGCAGCGCCCCGGGGTCCTACGAGCAGTACTTC; CDR3aa: CASSAPGSYEQYF
len: 16; j_gene: TRBJ2-1; v_gene: TRBV5-4; abundance: NA; d_gene: NA; CDR3nt: TGTGCCAGCAGCTCCTCAGCGGGGACAGTGAACAATGAGCAGTTCTTC; CDR3aa: CASSSSAGTVNNEQFF
len: 13; j_gene: TRBJ1-2; v_gene: TRBV19; abundance: NA; d_gene: NA; CDR3nt: TGTGCCACCGGGACGGATACTAACTATGGCTACACCTTC; CDR3aa: CATGTDTNYGYTF
len: 16; j_gene: TRBJ1-3; v_gene: TRBV5-1; abundance: NA; d_gene: NA; CDR3nt: TGCGCCAGCAGCCTCCTCGCCGGGGCTTCTGGAAACACCATATATTTT; CDR3aa: CASSLLAGASGNTIYF
len: 12; j_gene: TRBJ1-5; v_gene: TRBV28; abundance: NA; d_gene: NA; CDR3nt: TGTGCCAGCAGTGCCCCGACAGGGCCCCAGCATTTT; CDR3aa: CASSAPTGPQHF
len: 14; j_gene: TRBJ2-1; v_gene: TRBV2; abundance: NA; d_gene: TRBD2; CDR3nt: TGTGCCAGCAACCAAGCGGGAACAAACAATGAGCAGTTCTTC; CDR3aa: CASNQAGTNNEQFF
len: 15; j_gene: TRBJ2-1; v_gene: TRBV9; abundance: once; d_gene: TRBD2; CDR3nt: TGTGCCAGCAGCACCGGGACTAGCGGGAGGTATGAGCAGTTCTTC; CDR3aa: CASSTGTSGRYEQFF
len: 14; j_gene: TRBJ1-5; v_gene: TRBV30; abundance: NA; d_gene: NA; CDR3nt: TGTGCCTGGAGTGTTCAGTTTGGCAATCAGCCCCAGCATTTT; CDR3aa: CAWSVQFGNQPQHF
len: 19; j_gene: TRBJ1-5; v_gene: TRBV19; abundance: NA; d_gene: NA; CDR3nt: TGTGCCAGTAGTCCTCCCGGGGACGGGATCCCCTATAGCAATCAGCCCCAGCATTTT; CDR3aa: CASSPPGDGIPYSNQPQHF
len: 14; j_gene: TRBJ2-5; v_gene: TRBV18; abundance: NA; d_gene: NA; CDR3nt: TGTGCCAGCTCACCCCCGCCGGGGCAGGGGACCCAGTACTTC; CDR3aa: CASSPPPGQGTQYF
len: 12; j_gene: TRBJ2-3; v_gene: TRBV10-3; abundance: once; d_gene: NA; CDR3nt: TGTGCCATGGCGGGTACCACAGATACGCAGTATTTT; CDR3aa: CAMAGTTDTQYF
len: 16; j_gene: TRBJ2-1; v_gene: TRBV5-6; abundance: NA; d_gene: NA; CDR3nt: TGTGCCAGATCGGGGGGCGTTGAGGCTACCTACAATGAGCAGTTCTTC; CDR3aa: CARSGGVEATYNEQFF
len: 15; j_gene: TRBJ2-2; v_gene: TRBV4-2; abundance: NA; d_gene: NA; CDR3nt: TGTGCCAGCAGCCAAGAGGGACTTCTCACCGGGGAGCTGTTTTTT; CDR3aa: CASSQEGLLTGELFF
len: 15; j_gene: TRBJ1-2; v_gene: TRBV2; abundance: NA; d_gene: NA; CDR3nt: TGTGCCAGCAGTGAAGCGCCCGGCAGGGGAGGCGGCTACACCTTC; CDR3aa: CASSEAPGRGGGYTF
len: 12; j_gene: TRBJ2-5; v_gene: TRBV2; abundance: NA; d_gene: TRBD1; CDR3nt: TGTGCCAGCAGGGGGACAGGGTCCGTCTTTAACTTC; CDR3aa: CASRGTGSVFNF
len: 13; j_gene: TRBJ1-1; v_gene: TRBV11-2; abundance: NA; d_gene: NA; CDR3nt: TGTGCCAGCAGCTTGGTCCGAGGGACTGAAGCTTTCTTT; CDR3aa: CASSLVRGTEAFF
len: 16; j_gene: TRBJ2-2; v_gene: TRBV4-2; abundance: NA; d_gene: TRBD2; CDR3nt: TGTGCCAGCAGCCAAGATCTTCTAGCGGCCACCGGGGAGCTGTTTTTT; CDR3aa: CASSQDLLAATGELFF
len: 15; j_gene: TRBJ2-7; v_gene: TRBV4-1; abundance: NA; d_gene: NA; CDR3nt: TGCGCCAGCAGCCAAGTTTCGGGGATGAGCTACGAGCAGTACTTC; CDR3aa: CASSQVSGMSYEQYF
len: 14; j_gene: TRBJ1-1; v_gene: TRBV5-6; abundance: NA; d_gene: TRBD1; CDR3nt: TGTGCCAGCAGTCTGGACAGGTTGAACACTGAAGCTTTCTTT; CDR3aa: CASSLDRLNTEAFF
len: 12; j_gene: TRBJ2-7; v_gene: TRBV5-6; abundance: NA; d_gene: NA; CDR3nt: TGTGCCAGCAGCTTGGGGACCTACGAGCAGTACTTC; CDR3aa: CASSLGTYEQYF